This is a list of T cell receptor beta chains from one sample in a study of blood T cell repertoires in COVID-19. Repertoires were generated with immunoSEQ multiplex PCR, while TCRdb's copy carries only in-frame clones and drops some. The sample has 50,000 to 65,000 clones, roughly 81% seen once. The material sequenced was peripheral blood. The receptors come from a woman aged 55-69 years with acute or convalescent COVID-19. Each CDR3 is given with its conserved first and last residue. D genes are given only for firm matches. The size of a clone is reported for some rows only, either as once, few or many, or as a class for expanded clones.

CDR3	DNA	length	J	D	size	V
CSASTSPGSGNTIYF	TGCAGTGCTAGTACCTCTCCGGGGTCTGGAAACACCATATATTTT	15	TRBJ1-3	.	.	TRBV20-1
CAWNLGQGFGYTF	TGTGCCTGGAACCTGGGACAAGGTTTTGGCTACACCTTC	13	TRBJ1-2	.	.	TRBV30
CASSEGQNQPQHF	TGTGCCAGCTCCGAAGGACAGAATCAGCCCCAGCATTTT	13	TRBJ1-5	.	few	TRBV18
CASSDAGLGGQETQYF	TGTGCCAGCAGTGATGCGGGACTAGGGGGACAAGAGACCCAGTACTTC	16	TRBJ2-5	TRBD2	.	TRBV6-1
CASSSTTGINEKLFF	TGTGCCAGCAGTTCCACAACAGGGATCAATGAAAAACTGTTTTTT	15	TRBJ1-4	.	.	TRBV6-6
CASSRGQGNREQYF	TGTGCCAGCAGTAGGGGACAGGGAAATCGGGAGCAGTACTTC	14	TRBJ2-7	TRBD1	once	TRBV6-5
CASSSRGISGNTIYF	TGTGCCAGCAGCTCCCGAGGCATCTCTGGAAACACCATATATTTT	15	TRBJ1-3	.	once	TRBV7-9
CASSPGGGTATYEQYF	TGTGCCAGCAGCCCAGGAGGTGGGACAGCTACCTACGAGCAGTACTTC	16	TRBJ2-7	TRBD1	.	TRBV5-4
CASSPGTSGRSVETQYF	TGTGCCAGCAGCCCCGGGACTAGCGGGAGGTCGGTAGAGACCCAGTACTTC	17	TRBJ2-5	TRBD2	.	TRBV5-4
CAISELSGDTEAFF	TGTGCCATCAGTGAGCTTTCGGGGGACACTGAAGCTTTCTTT	14	TRBJ1-1	.	once	TRBV10-3
CATSDPRSRTDTQYF	TGTGCCACCAGTGACCCTCGGTCCCGCACAGATACGCAGTATTTT	15	TRBJ2-3	.	.	TRBV24-1
CTSSQGQLNEKLFF	TGCACCAGCAGCCAAGGACAGCTTAATGAAAAACTGTTTTTT	14	TRBJ1-4	.	few	TRBV1
CASSLAGLAGASYEQFF	TGTGCCAGCAGCTTAGCGGGCCTAGCGGGGGCCTCGTATGAGCAGTTCTTC	17	TRBJ2-1	TRBD2	.	TRBV7-9
CASSQGTAYEQYF	TGCGCCAGCAGTCAAGGGACAGCCTACGAGCAGTACTTC	13	TRBJ2-7	TRBD1	.	TRBV5-1
CASKTTSYSRTDTQYF	TGTGCCAGTAAGACGACATCCTATTCCCGCACAGATACGCAGTATTTT	16	TRBJ2-3	.	.	TRBV19
CASLVLQGALFYEQYF	TGCGCCAGCTTAGTTCTACAGGGGGCTCTTTTTTACGAGCAGTACTTC	16	TRBJ2-7	TRBD1	.	TRBV5-1
CASGIDGSSGNTIYF	TGCGCCAGCGGGATCGATGGGAGCTCTGGAAACACCATATATTTT	15	TRBJ1-3	.	.	TRBV5-1
CASSPELGQVNTEAFF	TGTGCCAGCAGTCCCGAGTTGGGACAGGTGAACACTGAAGCTTTCTTT	16	TRBJ1-1	TRBD1	once	TRBV25-1
CASSRTGNEQFF	TGTGCCAGCAGCCGGACAGGCAATGAGCAGTTCTTC	12	TRBJ2-1	TRBD1	.	TRBV11-2
CASSLPSGGGSTDTQYF	TGTGCCAGCAGCTTGCCTAGCGGGGGTGGCAGCACAGATACGCAGTATTTT	17	TRBJ2-3	TRBD2	.	TRBV5-6
CASSEGAEGSPLHF	TGTGCCAGCAGTGAAGGAGCAGAGGGCTCACCCCTCCACTTT	14	TRBJ1-6	.	large	TRBV6-1
CASSGSGGPNEKLFF	TGTGCCAGCAGTGGGTCAGGGGGACCTAATGAAAAACTGTTTTTT	15	TRBJ1-4	TRBD1	once	TRBV5-4
CASSPGQQETQYF	TGTGCCAGCTCCCCGGGACAACAAGAGACCCAGTACTTC	13	TRBJ2-5	.	.	TRBV18
CASQSGTLDGYTF	TGTGCCAGCCAATCTGGGACACTGGATGGCTACACCTTC	13	TRBJ1-2	.	few	TRBV12-3/TRBV12-4
CASSPTDRGGFLFF	TGTGCCAGCAGTCCAACCGACAGGGGCGGTTTTCTGTTTTTT	14	TRBJ1-4	TRBD1	.	TRBV27
CASSSGSTPGNTIYF	TGTGCCAGTAGCTCGGGGTCCACGCCCGGAAACACCATATATTTT	15	TRBJ1-3	.	.	TRBV19
CASTHVGTGNTGELFF	TGTGCCAGTACCCATGTTGGGACAGGGAACACCGGGGAGCTGTTTTTT	16	TRBJ2-2	TRBD1	.	TRBV19
CASSAESFISYEQYF	TGCGCCAGCAGTGCCGAAAGCTTTATCTCCTACGAGCAGTACTTC	15	TRBJ2-7	.	.	TRBV5-1
CASSRPGTGNQPQHF	TGTGCCAGTAGTCGACCAGGAACGGGGAATCAGCCCCAGCATTTT	15	TRBJ1-5	.	.	TRBV19
CASSPGTGFADTQYF	TGTGCCAGTAGTCCCGGGACAGGGTTTGCAGATACGCAGTATTTT	15	TRBJ2-3	TRBD1	.	TRBV19
CASSQETKGGEAGPTDTQYF	TGCGCCAGCAGCCAAGAGACCAAAGGGGGGGAGGCGGGCCCCACGGATACGCAGTATTTT	20	TRBJ2-3	.	.	TRBV4-1
CASSQGPTGGETQYF	TGCGCCAGCAGCCAAGGCCCCACGGGGGGAGAGACCCAGTACTTC	15	TRBJ2-5	TRBD2	.	TRBV4-1
CASSHTDYNEQFF	TGTGCCAGCAGCCACACAGATTACAATGAGCAGTTCTTC	13	TRBJ2-1	.	.	TRBV11-2
CASSEQGNQPQHF	TGTGCCAGCAGCGAACAGGGGAATCAGCCCCAGCATTTT	13	TRBJ1-5	TRBD1	once	TRBV6-6
CAGSLQVLNTEAFF	TGTGCCGGCTCCCTACAGGTTTTGAACACTGAAGCTTTCTTT	14	TRBJ1-1	.	.	TRBV7-8
CASMRTGVNYGYTF	TGTGCCAGCATGAGGACAGGGGTTAACTATGGCTACACCTTC	14	TRBJ1-2	TRBD1	.	TRBV6-5
CASNTTPNSNQPQHF	TGTGCCAGCAATACAACCCCAAATAGCAATCAGCCCCAGCATTTT	15	TRBJ1-5	.	few	TRBV6-5
CASSQYGGEQYF	TGTGCCAGCAGCCAATACGGGGGCGAGCAGTACTTC	12	TRBJ2-7	.	.	TRBV3-1/TRBV3-2
CASSYIPRSNEKLFF	TGTGCCAGCAGTTACATCCCCAGAAGTAATGAAAAACTGTTTTTT	15	TRBJ1-4	.	.	TRBV6-5
CATSRDFGRGGQPQHF	TGTGCCACCAGCAGAGATTTTGGAAGGGGAGGTCAGCCCCAGCATTTT	16	TRBJ1-5	.	once	TRBV15
CASRTGNQPQHF	TGTGCCAGTAGAACGGGTAATCAGCCCCAGCATTTT	12	TRBJ1-5	.	.	TRBV19
CATSDPKRRSANTGELFF	TGTGCCACCAGTGATCCCAAGAGGCGATCTGCGAACACCGGGGAGCTGTTTTTT	18	TRBJ2-2	.	.	TRBV24-1
CASSEGAGRGPWHF	TGTGCCAGCAGTGAAGGGGCAGGGCGGGGTCCTTGGCATTTT	14	TRBJ1-5	.	.	TRBV2
CASSPGPASYEQYF	TGTGCCAGCTCACCAGGTCCCGCCTCCTACGAGCAGTACTTC	14	TRBJ2-7	.	.	TRBV6-5
CASSQGGDAEAFF	TGTGCCAGCAGCCAGGGGGGTGACGCTGAAGCTTTCTTT	13	TRBJ1-1	TRBD1	.	TRBV13
CASSPQAGVEEKLFF	TGTGCCAGCTCACCACAAGCAGGGGTAGAGGAAAAACTGTTTTTT	15	TRBJ1-4	.	.	TRBV18
CATAPGDTTDTQYF	TGTGCCACAGCCCCGGGGGATACCACAGATACGCAGTATTTT	14	TRBJ2-3	.	.	TRBV15
CASSPWTGEYGYTF	TGTGCCAGCAGTCCCTGGACAGGGGAGTATGGCTACACCTTC	14	TRBJ1-2	TRBD1	few	TRBV28
CASSQDRGPQETQYF	TGTGCCAGCAGCCAAGATAGGGGGCCCCAAGAGACCCAGTACTTC	15	TRBJ2-5	TRBD1	.	TRBV3-1/TRBV3-2
CASRQGATGANVLTF	TGTGCCAGCCGACAGGGGGCCACTGGGGCCAACGTCCTGACTTTC	15	TRBJ2-6	TRBD1	few	TRBV28
CASRPSGGQNTEAFF	TGTGCCAGCAGACCCTCCGGGGGGCAGAACACTGAAGCTTTCTTT	15	TRBJ1-1	.	.	TRBV27
CASSMMHRVQDTGELFF	TGTGCCAGTAGTATGATGCACCGGGTACAGGACACCGGGGAGCTGTTTTTT	17	TRBJ2-2	.	.	TRBV19
CASSISRTYEQYF	TGTGCCAGTAGTATTTCTAGAACCTACGAGCAGTACTTC	13	TRBJ2-7	.	.	TRBV19
CASSRAGNYGYTF	TGTGCCAGCAGCCGAGCGGGGAACTATGGCTACACCTTC	13	TRBJ1-2	.	once	TRBV2